The clone carrying this T cell receptor beta chain has a handful of counts. Its antigen is currently unknown. The data stem from a study of beta chain features in type 1 diabetes. Study observations and caveats: All four CD4+ subsets of Type 1 diabetes patients contained TCRB CDR3s that were moderately but significantly shorter.

Isolated RNA was reverse transcribed in full, so expressed TCRB transcripts were sequenced. The data were produced by immunoSEQ multiplex PCR, yet TCRdb's version contains in-frame clones alone and is incomplete. The top ten clones hold 0.94% of a sample with roughly 180,000 clones, roughly 7.1% of them seen once. The CDR3 extends over 13 amino acids. The V end was cut by 6 bases, the J end by 1 base, with 9 bases between. Germline V CDR1 and CDR2: SGHAT, FQNNGV. The chain combines TRBV11-2 with TRBJ1-1; D may be TRBD1 (6 bases). The source of this sequence is a woman in her forties with type 1 diabetes. Sequencing input: central memory CD4+ T cells from blood. As DNA, the CDR3 is TGTGCCAGCAGACAACAGGGGAACACTGAAGCTTTCTTT. It translates to CASRQQGNTEAFF.